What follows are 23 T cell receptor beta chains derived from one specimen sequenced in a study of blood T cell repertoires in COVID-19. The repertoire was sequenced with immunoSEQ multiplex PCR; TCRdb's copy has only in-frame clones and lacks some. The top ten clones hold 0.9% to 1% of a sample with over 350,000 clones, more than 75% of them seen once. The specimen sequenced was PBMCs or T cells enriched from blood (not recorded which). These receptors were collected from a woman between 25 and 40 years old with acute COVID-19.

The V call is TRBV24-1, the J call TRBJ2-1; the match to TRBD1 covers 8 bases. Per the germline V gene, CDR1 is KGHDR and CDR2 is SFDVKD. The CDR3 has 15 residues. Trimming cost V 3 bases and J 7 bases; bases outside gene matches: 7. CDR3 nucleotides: TGTGCCACCAGTGATGCCGGACAGGGATTGAATGAGCAGTTCTTC. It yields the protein CATSDAGQGLNEQFF.

The CDR3 region is CASSWGTGRNEKLFF. The CDR3 DNA reads as TGTGCCAGCAGCTGGGGGACCGGGAGGAACGAAAAACTGTTTTTT. This chain uses TRBV5-6 with TRBJ1-4; TRBD1 might be the D (5 bases). The CDR3 has 15 amino acids. Germline assignment: CDR1 SGHDT and CDR2 YYEEEE. The germline V and J ends were trimmed by 3 bases and 8 bases, with 17 bases remaining between them. The variable domain in full, completed from reference TRBV5-6 and TRBJ1-4, reads DAGVTQSPTHLIKTRGQQVTLRCSPKSGHDTVSWYQQALGQGPQFIFQYYEEEERQRGNFPDRFSGHQFPNYSSELNVNALLLGDSALYLCASSWGTGRNEKLFFGSGTQLSVL.

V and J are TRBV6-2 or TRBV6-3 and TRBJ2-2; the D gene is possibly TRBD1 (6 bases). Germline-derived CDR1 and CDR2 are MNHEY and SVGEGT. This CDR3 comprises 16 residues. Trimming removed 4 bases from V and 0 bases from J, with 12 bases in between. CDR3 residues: CASSSRGFANTGELFF. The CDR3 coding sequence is TGTGCCAGCAGTTCTAGGGGGTTCGCGAACACCGGGGAGCTGTTTTTT.

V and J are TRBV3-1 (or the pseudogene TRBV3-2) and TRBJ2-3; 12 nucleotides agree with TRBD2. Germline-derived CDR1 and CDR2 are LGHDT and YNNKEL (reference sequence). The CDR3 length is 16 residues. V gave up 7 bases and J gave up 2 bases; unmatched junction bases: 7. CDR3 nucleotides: TGTGCCAGCAATCCAACTAGCGGGGGGCTCACAGATACGCAGTATTTT. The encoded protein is CASNPTSGGLTDTQYF.

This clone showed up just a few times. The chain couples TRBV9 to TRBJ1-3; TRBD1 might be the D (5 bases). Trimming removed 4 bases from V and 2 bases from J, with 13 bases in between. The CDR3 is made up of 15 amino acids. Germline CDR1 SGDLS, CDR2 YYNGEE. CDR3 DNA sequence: TGTGCCAGCAGCTTTCAGGGAATCGCTGGAAACACCATATATTTT. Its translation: CASSFQGIAGNTIYF. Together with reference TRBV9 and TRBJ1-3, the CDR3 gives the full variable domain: DSGVTQTPKHLITATGQRVTLRCSPRSGDLSVYWYQQSLDQGLQFLIQYYNGEERAKGNILERFSAQQFPDLHSELNLSSLELGDSALYFCASSFQGIAGNTIYFGEGSWLTVV.

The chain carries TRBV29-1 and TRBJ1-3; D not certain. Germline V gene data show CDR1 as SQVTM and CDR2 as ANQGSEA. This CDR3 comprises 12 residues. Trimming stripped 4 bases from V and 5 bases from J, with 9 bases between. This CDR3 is CSVGEIRNTIYF. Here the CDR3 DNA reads TGCAGCGTTGGCGAGATCCGAAACACCATATATTTT.

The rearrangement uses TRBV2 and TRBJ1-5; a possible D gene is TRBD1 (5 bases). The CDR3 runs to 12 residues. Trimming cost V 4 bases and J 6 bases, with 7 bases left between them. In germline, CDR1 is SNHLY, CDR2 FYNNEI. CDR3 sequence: CASSGGAQPQHF. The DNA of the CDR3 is TGTGCCAGCAGTGGTGGGGCTCAGCCCCAGCATTTT.

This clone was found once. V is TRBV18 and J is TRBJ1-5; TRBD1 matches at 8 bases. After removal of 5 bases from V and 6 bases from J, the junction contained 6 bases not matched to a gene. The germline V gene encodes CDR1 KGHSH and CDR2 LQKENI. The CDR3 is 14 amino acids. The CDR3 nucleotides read TGTGCCAGCTCATCATACAGGGGGTCTCAGCCCCAGCATTTT. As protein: CASSSYRGSQPQHF. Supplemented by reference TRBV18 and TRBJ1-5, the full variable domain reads NAGVMQNPRHLVRRRGQEARLRCSPMKGHSHVYWYRQLPEEGLKFMVYLQKENIIDESGMPKERFSAEFPKEGPSILRIQQVVRGDSAAYFCASSSYRGSQPQHFGDGTRLSIL.

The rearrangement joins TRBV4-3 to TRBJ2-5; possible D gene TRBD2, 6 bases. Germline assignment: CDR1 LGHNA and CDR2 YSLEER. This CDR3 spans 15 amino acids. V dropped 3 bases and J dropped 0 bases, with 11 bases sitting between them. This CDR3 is CASSQGLQYQETQYF. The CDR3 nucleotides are TGCGCCAGCAGCCAGGGACTCCAGTACCAAGAGACCCAGTACTTC.

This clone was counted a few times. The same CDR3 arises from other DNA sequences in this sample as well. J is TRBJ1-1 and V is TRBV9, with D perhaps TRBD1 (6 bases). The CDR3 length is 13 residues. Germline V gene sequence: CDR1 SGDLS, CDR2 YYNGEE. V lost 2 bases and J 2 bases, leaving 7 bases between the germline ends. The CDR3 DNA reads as TGTGCCAGCAGCGTCAGGGGTAACACTGAAGCTTTCTTT. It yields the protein CASSVRGNTEAFF.

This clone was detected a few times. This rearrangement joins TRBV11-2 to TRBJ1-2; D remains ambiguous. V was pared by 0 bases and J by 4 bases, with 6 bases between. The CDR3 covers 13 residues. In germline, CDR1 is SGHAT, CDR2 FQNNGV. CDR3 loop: CASSLDPGYGYTF. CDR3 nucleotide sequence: TGTGCCAGCAGCTTAGATCCAGGCTATGGCTACACCTTC.

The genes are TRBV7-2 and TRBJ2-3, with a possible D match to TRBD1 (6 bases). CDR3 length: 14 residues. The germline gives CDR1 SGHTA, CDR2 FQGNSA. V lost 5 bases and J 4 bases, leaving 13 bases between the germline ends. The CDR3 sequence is CASSQYTGSDTQYF. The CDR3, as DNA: TGTGCCAGCAGCCAGTATACAGGGTCAGATACGCAGTATTTT.

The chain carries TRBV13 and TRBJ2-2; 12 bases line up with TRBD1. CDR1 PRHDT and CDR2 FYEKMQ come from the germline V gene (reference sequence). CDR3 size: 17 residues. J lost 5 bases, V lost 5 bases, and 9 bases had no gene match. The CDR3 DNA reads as TGTGCCAGCAGCCGAGGCCGGGACAGGGGGCGAACCGGGGAGCTGTTTTTT. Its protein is CASSRGRDRGRTGELFF.

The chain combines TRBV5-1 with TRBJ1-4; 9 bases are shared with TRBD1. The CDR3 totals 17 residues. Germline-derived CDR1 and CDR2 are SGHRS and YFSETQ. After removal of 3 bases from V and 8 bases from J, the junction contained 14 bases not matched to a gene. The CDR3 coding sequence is TGCGCCAGCAGCTGGGTTCCTCCGGGACAGGGAGACGAAAAACTGTTTTTT. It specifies CASSWVPPGQGDEKLFF.

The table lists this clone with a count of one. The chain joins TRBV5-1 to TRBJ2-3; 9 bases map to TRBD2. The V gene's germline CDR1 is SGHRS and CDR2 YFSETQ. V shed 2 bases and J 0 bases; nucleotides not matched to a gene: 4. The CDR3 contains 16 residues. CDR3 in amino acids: CASSFLAGPSTDTQYF. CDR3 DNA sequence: TGCGCCAGCAGCTTCCTAGCGGGGCCGAGCACAGATACGCAGTATTTT.

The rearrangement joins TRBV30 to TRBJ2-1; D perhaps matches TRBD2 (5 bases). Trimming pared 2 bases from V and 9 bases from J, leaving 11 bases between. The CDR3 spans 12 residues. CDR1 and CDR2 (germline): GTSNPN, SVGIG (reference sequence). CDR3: CAWSFGGSEQFF. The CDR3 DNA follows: TGTGCCTGGAGTTTTGGAGGAAGTGAGCAGTTCTTC. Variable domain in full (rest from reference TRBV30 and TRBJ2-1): SQTIHQWPATLVQPVGSPLSLECTVEGTSNPNLYWYRQAAGRGLQLLFYSVGIGQISSEVPQNLSASRPQDRQFILSSKKLLLSDSGFYLCAWSFGGSEQFFGPGTRLTVL.

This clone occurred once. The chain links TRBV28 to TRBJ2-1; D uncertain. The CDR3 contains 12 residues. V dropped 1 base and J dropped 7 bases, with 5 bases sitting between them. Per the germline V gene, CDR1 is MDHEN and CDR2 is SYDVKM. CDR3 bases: TGTGCCAGCAGTTTATTCAGGAATGAGCAGTTCTTC. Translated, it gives CASSLFRNEQFF.

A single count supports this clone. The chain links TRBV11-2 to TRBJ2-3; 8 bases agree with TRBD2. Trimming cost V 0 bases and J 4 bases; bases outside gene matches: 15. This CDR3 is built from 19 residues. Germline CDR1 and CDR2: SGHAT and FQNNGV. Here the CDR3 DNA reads TGTGCCAGCAGCTTAGAATTTGCCGTAGCGGGGAGGCCGCCAGATACGCAGTATTTT. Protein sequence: CASSLEFAVAGRPPDTQYF.

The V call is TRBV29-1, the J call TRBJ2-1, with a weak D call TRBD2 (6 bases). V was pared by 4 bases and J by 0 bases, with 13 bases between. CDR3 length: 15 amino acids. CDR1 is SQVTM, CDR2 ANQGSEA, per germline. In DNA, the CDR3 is TGCAGCGTTGTCTGGAGGGCGGGCTCCTACAATGAGCAGTTCTTC. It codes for CSVVWRAGSYNEQFF.

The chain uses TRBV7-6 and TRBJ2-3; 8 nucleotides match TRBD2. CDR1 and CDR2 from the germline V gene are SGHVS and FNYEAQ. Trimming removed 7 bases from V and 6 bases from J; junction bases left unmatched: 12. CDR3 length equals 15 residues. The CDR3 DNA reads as TGTGCCAGCACCCCCTCCGCGGGGGGCTGGGATACGCAGTATTTT. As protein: CASTPSAGGWDTQYF.

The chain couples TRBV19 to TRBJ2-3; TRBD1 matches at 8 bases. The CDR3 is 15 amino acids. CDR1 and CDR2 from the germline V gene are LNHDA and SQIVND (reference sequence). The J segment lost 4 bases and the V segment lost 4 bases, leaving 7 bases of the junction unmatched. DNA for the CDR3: TGTGCCAGTAGTACCGACAGGGGACGGGCAGATACGCAGTATTTT. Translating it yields CASSTDRGRADTQYF.

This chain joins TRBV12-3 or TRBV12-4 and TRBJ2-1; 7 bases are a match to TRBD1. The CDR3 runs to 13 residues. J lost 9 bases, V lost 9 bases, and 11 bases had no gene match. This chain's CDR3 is CASHTGRGLEQFF. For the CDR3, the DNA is TGTGCCAGTCATACCGGAAGGGGGCTTGAGCAGTTCTTC.

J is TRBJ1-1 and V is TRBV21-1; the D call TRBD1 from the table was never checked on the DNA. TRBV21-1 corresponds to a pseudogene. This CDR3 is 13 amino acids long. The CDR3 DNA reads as TGTGCCAGCAGCAAAAGGGGACAGGGTCGAGCTTTCTTT. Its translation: CASSKRGQGRAFF.